This T cell receptor (beta chain) comes out of a study of CXCR3-negative and CXCR3-positive naive CD8 T cells. General study findings and limits: Naive cells with CXCR3 showed TRB CDR3s that were more hydrophobic than those in CXCR3-negative naive cells.

This CDR3 has 19 amino acids. In germline, CDR1 is MGHDK, CDR2 SYGVNS. Remarks on this clonotype: The antigen is undetermined.

cDNA libraries for TRB were generated by 5' RACE incorporating UMI labels. From the 5' RACE reads, TCRdb lists one entry per CDR3 protein and no DNA. This sample's table has about 110,000 distinct CDR3 sequences. The sequencing input was naive CXCR3+ CD8+ T cells from blood. Stated subset: CD45RO-CCR7+CD27+CD95- naive CD8+ T cells expressing CXCR3 (TNR3+). The V gene is TRBV25-1, the J gene TRBJ1-5; there is no DNA to check the TCRdb D call of TRBD1. The receptor's source is a human donor in good health. Some clones in this sample may be carry-over from other donors' samples. This CDR3 reads CASSEEWDQPDNSNQPQHF.